This TCR beta chain emerged from a study of blood T cell repertoires in COVID-19. About the research overall: Nucleic acid was either cDNA or gDNA, and it came from T cells, B-cell-depleted T cells, or PBMCs.

Patients in Seattle were enrolled during active infection, then followed longitudinally. Here immunoSEQ multiplex PCR was the method, and the copy in TCRdb shows in-frame clones only, minus some. The sample records 190,000 or so clones, around 95% being singletons. Germline V gene lookup returns CDR1 LGHNA and CDR2 YNFKEQ. The CDR3 length is 15 residues. The V and J ends lost 0 bases and 4 bases, in that order; junction bases with no gene match: 3. The chain uses TRBV4-2 and TRBJ1-5; 7 nucleotides line up with TRBD1. Sequencing was performed on peripheral blood. The sequence came from a man aged 30 to 39 with COVID-19, enrolled during active disease. The CDR3 DNA is TGTGCCAGCAGCCAAGAGTCAGGGGGAAATCAGCCCCAGCATTTT. Its protein is CASSQESGGNQPQHF.